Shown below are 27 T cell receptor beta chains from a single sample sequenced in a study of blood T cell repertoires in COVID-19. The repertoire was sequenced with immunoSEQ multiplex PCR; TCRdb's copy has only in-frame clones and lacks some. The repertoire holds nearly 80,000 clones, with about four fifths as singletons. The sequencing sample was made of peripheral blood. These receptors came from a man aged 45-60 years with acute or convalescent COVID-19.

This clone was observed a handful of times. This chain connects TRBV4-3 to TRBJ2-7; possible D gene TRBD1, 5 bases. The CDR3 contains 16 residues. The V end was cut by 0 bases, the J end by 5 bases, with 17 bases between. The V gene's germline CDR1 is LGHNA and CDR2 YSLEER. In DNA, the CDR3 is TGCGCCAGCAGCCAAGAACCCAGCAGGGCGGTCCACGAGCAGTACTTC. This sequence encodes CASSQEPSRAVHEQYF.

The chain's CDR3 is CASSLVAGGLTGELFF. Here the CDR3 DNA reads TGTGCCAGCAGCTTAGTAGCGGGGGGTCTCACCGGGGAGCTGTTTTTT. J is TRBJ2-2 and V is TRBV11-2, with 10 bases lining up with TRBD2. V dropped 1 base and J dropped 4; count of bases not matched to a gene: 3. This CDR3 region has 16 residues. Germline V gives CDR1 SGHAT, CDR2 FQNNGV.

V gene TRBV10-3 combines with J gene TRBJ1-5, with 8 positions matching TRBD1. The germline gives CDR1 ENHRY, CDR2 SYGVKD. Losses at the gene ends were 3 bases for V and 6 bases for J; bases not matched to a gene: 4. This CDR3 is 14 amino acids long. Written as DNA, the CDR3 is TGTGCCATCAGTGAAGGACAGGGAGGTCAGCCCCAGCATTTT. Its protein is CAISEGQGGQPQHF.

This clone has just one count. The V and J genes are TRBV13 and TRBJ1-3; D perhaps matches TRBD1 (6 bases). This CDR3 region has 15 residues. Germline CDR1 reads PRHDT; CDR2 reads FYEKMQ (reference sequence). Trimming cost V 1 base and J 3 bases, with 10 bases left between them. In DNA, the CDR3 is TGTGCCAGCAGCTTAGTAGGGGGTTTTGGAAACACCATATATTTT. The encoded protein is CASSLVGGFGNTIYF.

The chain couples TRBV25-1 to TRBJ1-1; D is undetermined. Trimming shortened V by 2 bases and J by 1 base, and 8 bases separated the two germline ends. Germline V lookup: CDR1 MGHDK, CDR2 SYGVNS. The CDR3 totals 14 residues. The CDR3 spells CASSEGRRNTEAFF. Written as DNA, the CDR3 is TGTGCCAGCAGTGAAGGGCGCAGGAACACTGAAGCTTTCTTT.

The CDR3 loop is CASSLGPGGTRNEQFF. The CDR3, as DNA: TGCGCCAGCAGCTTGGGTCCGGGAGGTACCCGCAATGAGCAGTTCTTC. The chain recombines TRBV5-1 with TRBJ2-1; TRBD2 aligns across 7 bases. This CDR3 contains 16 residues. After removal of 0 bases from V and 6 bases from J, the junction contained 9 bases not matched to a gene. Germline-derived CDR1 and CDR2 are SGHRS and YFSETQ.

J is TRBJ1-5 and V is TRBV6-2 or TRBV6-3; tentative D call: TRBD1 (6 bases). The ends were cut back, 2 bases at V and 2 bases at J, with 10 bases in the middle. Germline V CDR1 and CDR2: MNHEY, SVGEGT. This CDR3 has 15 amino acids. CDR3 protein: CASSYRGAGNQPQHF. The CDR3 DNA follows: TGTGCCAGCAGTTACCGGGGGGCGGGCAATCAGCCCCAGCATTTT.

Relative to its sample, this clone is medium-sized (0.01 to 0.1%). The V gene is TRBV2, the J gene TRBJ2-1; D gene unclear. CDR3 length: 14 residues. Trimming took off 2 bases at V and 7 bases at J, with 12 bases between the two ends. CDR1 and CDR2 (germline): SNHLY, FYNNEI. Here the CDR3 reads CASSEFRVGNEQFF. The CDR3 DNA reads TGTGCCAGCAGTGAATTCCGGGTCGGTAATGAGCAGTTCTTC.

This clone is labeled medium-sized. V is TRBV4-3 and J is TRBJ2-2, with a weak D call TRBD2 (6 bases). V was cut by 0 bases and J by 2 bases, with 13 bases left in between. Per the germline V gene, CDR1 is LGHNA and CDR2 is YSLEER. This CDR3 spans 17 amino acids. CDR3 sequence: CASSQERVDYNTGELFF. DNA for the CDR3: TGCGCCAGCAGCCAAGAGAGGGTGGACTATAACACCGGGGAGCTGTTTTTT.

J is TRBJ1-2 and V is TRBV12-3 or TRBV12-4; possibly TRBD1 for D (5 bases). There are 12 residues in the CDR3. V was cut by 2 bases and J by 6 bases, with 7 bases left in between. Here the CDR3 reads CASSLWGDGYTF. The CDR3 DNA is TGTGCCAGCAGTTTATGGGGGGATGGCTACACCTTC.

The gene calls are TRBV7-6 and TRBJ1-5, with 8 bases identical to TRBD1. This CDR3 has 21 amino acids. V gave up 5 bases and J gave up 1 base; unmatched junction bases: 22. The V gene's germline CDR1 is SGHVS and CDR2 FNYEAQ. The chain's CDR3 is CASSAGQGGFDGVVSNQPQHF. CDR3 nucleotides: TGTGCCAGCAGCGCCGGACAGGGCGGATTCGATGGGGTGGTGAGCAATCAGCCCCAGCATTTT.

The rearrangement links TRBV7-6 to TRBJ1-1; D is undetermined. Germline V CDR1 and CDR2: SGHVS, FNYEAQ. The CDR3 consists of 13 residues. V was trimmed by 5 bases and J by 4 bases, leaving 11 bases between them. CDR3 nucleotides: TGTGCCAGCAGCCCCACAGAAGGCACTGAAGCTTTCTTT. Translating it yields CASSPTEGTEAFF.

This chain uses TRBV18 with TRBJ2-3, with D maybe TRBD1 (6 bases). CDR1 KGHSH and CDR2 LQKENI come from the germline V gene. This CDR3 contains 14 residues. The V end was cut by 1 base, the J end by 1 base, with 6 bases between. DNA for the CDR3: TGTGCCAGCTCACCACGACAGGGCACAGATACGCAGTATTTT. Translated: CASSPRQGTDTQYF.

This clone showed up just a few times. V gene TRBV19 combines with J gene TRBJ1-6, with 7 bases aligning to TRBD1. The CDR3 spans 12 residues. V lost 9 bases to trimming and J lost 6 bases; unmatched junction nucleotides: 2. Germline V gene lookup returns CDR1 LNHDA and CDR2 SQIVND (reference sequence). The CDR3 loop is CASRQGNSPLHF. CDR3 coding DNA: TGTGCCAGCCGACAGGGTAATTCACCCCTCCACTTT.

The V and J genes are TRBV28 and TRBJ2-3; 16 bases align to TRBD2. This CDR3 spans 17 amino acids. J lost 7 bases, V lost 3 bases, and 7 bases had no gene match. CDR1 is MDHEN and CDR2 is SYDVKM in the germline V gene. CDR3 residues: CASSFPGLAGGRNTQYF. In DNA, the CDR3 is TGTGCCAGCAGTTTCCCGGGACTAGCGGGAGGGCGTAATACGCAGTATTTT.

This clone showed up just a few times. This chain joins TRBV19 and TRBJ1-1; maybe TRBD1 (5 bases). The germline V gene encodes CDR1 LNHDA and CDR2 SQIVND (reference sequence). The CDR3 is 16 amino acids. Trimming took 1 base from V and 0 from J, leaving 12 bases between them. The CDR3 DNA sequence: TGTGCCAGTAGTATAGCCCAGGGAACGATGAACACTGAAGCTTTCTTT. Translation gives CASSIAQGTMNTEAFF.

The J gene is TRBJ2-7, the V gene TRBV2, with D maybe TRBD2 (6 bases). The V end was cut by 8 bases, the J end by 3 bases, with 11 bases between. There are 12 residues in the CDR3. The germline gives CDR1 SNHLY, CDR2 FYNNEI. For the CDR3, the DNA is TGTGCCAGCCTAAGCGGGTACTACGAGCAGTACTTC. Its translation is CASLSGYYEQYF.

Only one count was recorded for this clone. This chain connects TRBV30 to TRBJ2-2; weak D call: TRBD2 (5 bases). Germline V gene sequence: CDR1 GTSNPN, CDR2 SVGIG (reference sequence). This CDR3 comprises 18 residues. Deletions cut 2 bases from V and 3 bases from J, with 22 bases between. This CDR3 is CAWSYLSGFSPDTGELFF. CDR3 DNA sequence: TGTGCCTGGAGTTATTTGTCGGGGTTTTCACCAGACACCGGGGAGCTGTTTTTT.

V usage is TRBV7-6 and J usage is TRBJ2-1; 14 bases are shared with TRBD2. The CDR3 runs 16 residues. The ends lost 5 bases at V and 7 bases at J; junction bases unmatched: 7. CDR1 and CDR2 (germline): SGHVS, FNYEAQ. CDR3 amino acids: CASSLRLAGGQNEQFF. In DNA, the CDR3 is TGTGCCAGCAGCCTAAGACTAGCGGGGGGGCAAAATGAGCAGTTCTTC.

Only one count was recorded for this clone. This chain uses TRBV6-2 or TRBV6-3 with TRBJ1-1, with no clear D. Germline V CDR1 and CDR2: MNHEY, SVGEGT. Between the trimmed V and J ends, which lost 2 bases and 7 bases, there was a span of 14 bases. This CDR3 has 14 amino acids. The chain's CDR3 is CASSYPADPSEAFF. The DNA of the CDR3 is TGTGCCAGCAGTTACCCGGCGGATCCGAGTGAAGCTTTCTTT.

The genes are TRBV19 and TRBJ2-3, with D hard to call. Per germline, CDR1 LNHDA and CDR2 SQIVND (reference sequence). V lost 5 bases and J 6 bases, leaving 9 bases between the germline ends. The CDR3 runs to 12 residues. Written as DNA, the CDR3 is TGTGCCAGTAGTTCTCACTGGGATACGCAGTATTTT. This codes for CASSSHWDTQYF.

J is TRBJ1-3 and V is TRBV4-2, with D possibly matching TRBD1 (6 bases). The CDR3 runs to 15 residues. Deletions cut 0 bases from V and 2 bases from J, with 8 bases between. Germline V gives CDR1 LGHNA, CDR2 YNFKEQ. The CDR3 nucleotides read TGTGCCAGCAGCCAAGATAGACAGGCTGGAAACACCATATATTTT. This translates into CASSQDRQAGNTIYF.

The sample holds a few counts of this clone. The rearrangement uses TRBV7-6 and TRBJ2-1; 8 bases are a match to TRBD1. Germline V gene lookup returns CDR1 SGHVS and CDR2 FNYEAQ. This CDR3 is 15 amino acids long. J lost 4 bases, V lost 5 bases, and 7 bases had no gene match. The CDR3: CASSVRDRPYNEQFF. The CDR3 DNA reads TGTGCCAGCAGCGTTCGGGACAGGCCTTACAATGAGCAGTTCTTC.

The CDR3 nucleotides are TGTGCCACCAGTGACTCTAGCGGGAGGGCCCACGAGCAGTACTTC. This encodes CATSDSSGRAHEQYF. The chain combines TRBV24-1 with TRBJ2-7; TRBD2 agrees at 12 bases. The V gene's germline CDR1 is KGHDR and CDR2 SFDVKD. This CDR3 region has 15 residues. V lost 4 bases and J lost 5; bases outside the gene matches: 5.

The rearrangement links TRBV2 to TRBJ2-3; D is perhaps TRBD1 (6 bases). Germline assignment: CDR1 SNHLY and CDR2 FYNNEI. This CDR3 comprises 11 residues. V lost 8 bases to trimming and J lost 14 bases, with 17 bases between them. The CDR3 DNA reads TGTGCCAGCGCCGACGACAGGCTCTCGTATTTT. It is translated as CASADDRLSYF.

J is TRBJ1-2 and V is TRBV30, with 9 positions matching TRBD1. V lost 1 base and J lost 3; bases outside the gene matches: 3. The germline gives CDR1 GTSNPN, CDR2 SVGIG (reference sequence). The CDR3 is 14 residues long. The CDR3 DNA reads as TGTGCCTGGAGTGCAACAGGGGGCGACTATGGCTACACCTTC. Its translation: CAWSATGGDYGYTF.

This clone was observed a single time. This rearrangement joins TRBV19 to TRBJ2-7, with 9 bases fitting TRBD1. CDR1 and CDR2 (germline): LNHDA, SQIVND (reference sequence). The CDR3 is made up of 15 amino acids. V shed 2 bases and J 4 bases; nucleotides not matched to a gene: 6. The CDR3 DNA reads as TGTGCCAGTAGTATATCAGGGACAGGGAAATACGAGCAGTACTTC. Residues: CASSISGTGKYEQYF.